The 32 T cell receptor beta chains reported below all come from one sample, sequenced in a study of CD8 T cells in Susac syndrome. RNA amounts of roughly 0.5 to 1 ug underwent reverse transcription with random hexamers. TCRdb re-derived calls from the immunoSEQ multiplex PCR reads in MiXCR, one entry per CDR3 protein. Among about 180,000 distinct CDR3 sequences listed, under 95% were seen once. The sample consisted of CD4+ T cells from PBMCs. Receptor source: a human donor with Susac syndrome.

This clonotype was seen just once. This chain links TRBV7-9 with TRBJ1-1; 9 positions agree with TRBD1. The length of the CDR3 is 15 residues. Germline values: CDR1 SEHNR, CDR2 FQNEAQ (reference sequence). The ends lost 2 bases at V and 4 bases at J; junction bases unmatched: 5. The CDR3 loop reads CASSLPTGGVTEAFF. DNA of the CDR3: TGTGCCAGCAGCTTACCGACAGGGGGTGTCACTGAAGCTTTCTTT.

The genes are TRBV20-1 and TRBJ2-7, with a weak D call TRBD1 (5 bases). CDR1 and CDR2 (germline): DFQATT, SNEGSKA (reference sequence). Trimming stripped 0 bases from V and 3 bases from J, with 12 bases between. This CDR3 contains 14 residues. The CDR3 region is CSARDRIGVYEQYF. CDR3 bases: TGCAGTGCTAGAGATCGGATAGGGGTCTACGAGCAGTACTTC.

The chain has TRBV20-1 and TRBJ1-6, with 8 bases identical to TRBD1. J lost 6 bases, V lost 1 base, and 5 bases had no gene match. CDR3 length: 15 amino acids. CDR1 and CDR2 (germline): DFQATT, SNEGSKA (reference sequence). The CDR3 protein is CSARVQGASNSPLHF. The CDR3 nucleotides read TGCAGTGCTAGAGTGCAGGGGGCAAGTAATTCACCCCTCCACTTT.

This chain links TRBV2 with TRBJ1-4, with TRBD1 identical over 10 bases. This CDR3 is 13 amino acids long. The germline V gene encodes CDR1 SNHLY and CDR2 FYNNEI. Trimming cost V 7 bases and J 7 bases; bases outside gene matches: 3. This CDR3 is CASMRDRGEKLFF. In DNA form, the CDR3 reads TGTGCCAGCATGAGGGACAGGGGTGAAAAACTGTTTTTT.

The chain recombines TRBV4-1 with TRBJ1-5, with 8 positions matching TRBD1. V lost 1 base to trimming and J lost 4 bases; unmatched junction nucleotides: 3. The CDR3 runs to 15 residues. The germline V gene encodes CDR1 MGHRA and CDR2 YSYEKL. The CDR3 DNA follows: TGCGCCAGCAGCCAAGGGGGACAGGCGAATCAGCCCCAGCATTTT. Its protein is CASSQGGQANQPQHF.

The chain is built from TRBV6-6 and TRBJ1-5; TRBD1 matches 8 bases. The CDR3 is made up of 15 amino acids. CDR1 is MNHNY, CDR2 SVGAGI, per germline (reference sequence). The ends lost 2 bases at V and 5 bases at J; junction bases unmatched: 5. This chain's CDR3 is CASSYGQGEDQPQHF. Here the CDR3 DNA reads TGTGCCAGCAGTTACGGACAGGGTGAGGATCAGCCCCAGCATTTT.

V is TRBV6-5 and J is TRBJ2-3, with D hard to call. Trimming left V 6 bases short and J 0 bases short, with 10 bases between. There are 14 residues in the CDR3. The germline V gene has CDR1 MNHEY and CDR2 SVGAGI. The CDR3 loop reads CASRFMASTDTQYF. The CDR3 DNA reads TGTGCCAGCAGGTTTATGGCAAGCACAGATACGCAGTATTTT.

The chain carries TRBV7-2 and TRBJ2-5; D is possibly TRBD1 or TRBD2 (5 bases each). The CDR3 extends over 13 amino acids. Trimming took off 10 bases at V and 5 bases at J, with 17 bases between the two ends. CDR1 is SGHTA, CDR2 FQGNSA, per germline. The CDR3 DNA follows: TGTGCCACCAAGCGGCAGGGCATGGAGACCCAGTACTTC. Translating it yields CATKRQGMETQYF.

V is TRBV7-6 and J is TRBJ1-2; D perhaps matches TRBD1 (6 bases). The V end was cut by 4 bases, the J end by 8 bases, with 14 bases between. Germline-derived CDR1 and CDR2 are SGHVS and FNYEAQ. There are 13 residues in the CDR3. The CDR3 nucleotides read TGTGCCAGCAGCTCGATTGGGGGCCGAGGCTACACCTTC. Protein sequence: CASSSIGGRGYTF. The full variable domain, in which reference TRBV7-6 and TRBJ1-2 provide the parts outside the CDR3, is GAGVSQSPRYKVTKRGQDVALRCDPISGHVSLYWYRQALGQGPEFLTYFNYEAQQDKSGLPNDRFSAERPEGSISTLTIQRTEQRDSAMYRCASSSIGGRGYTFGSGTRLTVV.

CDR3 coding DNA: TGTGCCAGCAGTGAAAGGGGCCGCGTAAACATTCAGTACTTC. Its translation: CASSERGRVNIQYF. V usage is TRBV25-1 and J usage is TRBJ2-4, with D possibly matching TRBD1 (5 bases). The ends were cut back, 2 bases at V and 6 bases at J, with 11 bases in the middle. The CDR3 extends over 14 amino acids. Looked up from germline, CDR1 is MGHDK and CDR2 is SYGVNS.

The CDR3 DNA reads as TGTGCCAGCAGCTTAAATAGCGGGGGGGGAATCAATGAGCAGTTCTTC. Translating it yields CASSLNSGGGINEQFF. The rearrangement uses TRBV7-8 and TRBJ2-1, with 11 bases aligning to TRBD2. The junction had 6 bases not matched to a gene; V was cut back by 2 bases and J by 6 bases. CDR1 and CDR2 from the germline V gene are SGHVS and FQNEAQ. This CDR3 comprises 16 residues.

The V and J genes are TRBV9 and TRBJ1-3, with TRBD1 identical over 9 bases. Germline V gene sequence: CDR1 SGDLS, CDR2 YYNGEE. The V and J ends lost 3 bases and 4 bases, in that order; junction bases with no gene match: 2. CDR3 length equals 14 residues. Here the CDR3 reads CASSAGTGGNTIYF. CDR3 DNA: TGTGCCAGCAGCGCCGGGACAGGGGGAAACACCATATATTTT. The full variable domain, in which reference TRBV9 and TRBJ1-3 provide the parts outside the CDR3, is DSGVTQTPKHLITATGQRVTLRCSPRSGDLSVYWYQQSLDQGLQFLIQYYNGEERAKGNILERFSAQQFPDLHSELNLSSLELGDSALYFCASSAGTGGNTIYFGEGSWLTVV.

V usage is TRBV20-1 and J usage is TRBJ1-1; tentative D call: TRBD1 (5 bases). V was cut by 6 bases and J by 0 bases, with 8 bases left in between. CDR3 length: 12 amino acids. CDR1 DFQATT and CDR2 SNEGSKA come from the germline V gene (reference sequence). CDR3 bases: TGCAGTGCGGACACGGTGAACACTGAAGCTTTCTTT. Translating it yields CSADTVNTEAFF.

The rearrangement joins TRBV29-1 to TRBJ1-2; 10 bases fit TRBD1. The CDR3 contains 13 residues. The V gene's germline CDR1 is SQVTM and CDR2 ANQGSEA. The CDR3 region has the DNA TGCAGAGCCCCCCGGGACAGGGGCTATGGCTACACCTTC. Amino acids: CRAPRDRGYGYTF.

V and J are TRBV29-1 and TRBJ1-6, with 8 bases lining up with TRBD1. Germline assignment: CDR1 SQVTM and CDR2 ANQGSEA. This CDR3 spans 14 amino acids. V dropped 7 bases and J dropped 7; count of bases not matched to a gene: 9. The CDR3 sequence: CSARTGGGNSPLHF. Here the CDR3 DNA reads TGCAGCGCCCGAACAGGGGGAGGGAATTCACCCCTCCACTTT.

The CDR3 DNA reads as TGTGCCAGCAGCTTAGGGCTAGCGGCAGAGACCCAGTACTTC. This encodes CASSLGLAAETQYF. The rearrangement links TRBV11-2 to TRBJ2-5; 7 nucleotides match TRBD2. V was pared by 1 base and J by 4 bases, with 3 bases of the junction left unmatched. This CDR3 is built from 14 residues. CDR1 is SGHAT, CDR2 FQNNGV, per germline. Variable domain in full (rest from reference TRBV11-2 and TRBJ2-5): EAGVAQSPRYKIIEKRQSVAFWCNPISGHATLYWYQQILGQGPKLLIQFQNNGVVDDSQLPKDRFSAERLKGVDSTLKIQPAKLEDSAVYLCASSLGLAAETQYFGPGTRLLVL.

The chain couples TRBV20-1 to TRBJ2-7; possible D gene TRBD2, 6 bases. CDR1 and CDR2 (germline): DFQATT, SNEGSKA (reference sequence). The CDR3 is made up of 14 amino acids. CDR3 amino acids: CSLVAERAPYEQYF. CDR3 bases: TGCAGCCTGGTCGCCGAGCGGGCCCCCTACGAGCAGTACTTC.

The gene calls are TRBV15 and TRBJ1-1, with D unresolved. CDR1 and CDR2 (germline): LNHNV, YYDKDF (reference sequence). The CDR3 totals 14 residues. V lost 0 bases and J 6 bases, leaving 11 bases between the germline ends. CDR3 residues: CATSRDKGYSEAFF. In DNA, the CDR3 is TGTGCCACCAGCAGAGATAAGGGATACTCTGAAGCTTTCTTT. Together with reference TRBV15 and TRBJ1-1, the CDR3 gives the full variable domain: DAMVIQNPRYQVTQFGKPVTLSCSQTLNHNVMYWYQQKSSQAPKLLFHYYDKDFNNEADTPDNFQSRRPNTSFCFLDIRSPGLGDTAMYLCATSRDKGYSEAFFGQGTRLTVV.

This chain connects TRBV5-6 to TRBJ2-5; TRBD1 agrees at 9 bases. Germline values: CDR1 SGHDT, CDR2 YYEEEE. V lost 4 bases to trimming and J lost 4 bases; unmatched junction nucleotides: 8. The CDR3 is 15 residues long. The CDR3 DNA is TGTGCCAGCAGCCGGATACAGGGGGCAACAGAGACCCAGTACTTC. It encodes CASSRIQGATETQYF.

This chain links TRBV5-8 with TRBJ2-6, with 10 nucleotides matching TRBD1. The V and J ends lost 0 bases and 2 bases, in that order; junction bases with no gene match: 5. The germline V gene encodes CDR1 SGHTS and CDR2 YDEGEE. The CDR3 is made up of 18 amino acids. The CDR3 protein is CASSLAKGTGAGANVLTF. Here the CDR3 DNA reads TGTGCCAGCAGCTTGGCCAAAGGGACAGGGGCTGGGGCCAACGTCCTGACTTTC.

The chain is built from TRBV5-1 and TRBJ2-1, with D tentatively TRBD2 (7 bases). Germline-derived CDR1 and CDR2 are SGHRS and YFSETQ. CDR3 size: 14 residues. Trimming stripped 3 bases from V and 8 bases from J, with 15 bases between. DNA of the CDR3: TGCGCCAGCAGCTCCGCGGGGGCTCGAGATGAGCAGTTCTTC. It yields the protein CASSSAGARDEQFF.

The rearrangement links TRBV27 to TRBJ1-2; no clear D. From germline, CDR1 is MNHEY and CDR2 SMNVEV (reference sequence). The CDR3 length is 11 residues. DNA of the CDR3: TGTCCCTTTCTATGGGACTATGGCTACACCTTC. Translating it yields CPFLWDYGYTF.

Remarks on this clonotype: Because the CDR3's place on the DNA is in doubt, the DNA is left out and the CDR3 is given as listed by TCRdb. CDR3 loop: CASSSSLAGGPSGANVLTF. This chain links TRBV6-5 with TRBJ2-6; the D call in the table, TRBD2, was not verified against the DNA. 19 amino acids form the CDR3, both terminal residues included. Germline CDR1 reads MNHEY; CDR2 reads SVGAGI.

The chain couples TRBV4-2 to TRBJ2-7, with D possibly TRBD1 on 6 matching bases. Germline loops: CDR1 LGHNA, CDR2 YNFKEQ. The CDR3 extends over 17 amino acids. V was clipped by 0 bases and J by 2 bases, with 17 bases between them. CDR3 sequence (DNA): TGTGCCAGCAGCCAAGACACAGGGCCCCGTATGGCCTACGAGCAGTACTTC. Protein: CASSQDTGPRMAYEQYF.

This chain connects TRBV30 to TRBJ1-2, with 9 bases aligning to TRBD1. The germline V gene encodes CDR1 GTSNPN and CDR2 SVGIG (reference sequence). The junction had 0 bases not matched to a gene; V was cut back by 0 bases and J by 7 bases. The CDR3 is 12 residues long. Here the CDR3 reads CAWSVQGAGYTF. The CDR3 region has the DNA TGTGCCTGGAGTGTACAGGGGGCTGGCTACACCTTC.

CDR3 DNA: TGTGCCAGCAGTCCCTGGGGGGGGCAAGATACGCAGTATTTT. It is translated as CASSPWGGQDTQYF. This sequence joins TRBV12-3 or TRBV12-4 and TRBJ2-3, with D possibly being TRBD2 (7 bases). The CDR3 consists of 14 residues. Deletions cut 5 bases from V and 5 bases from J, with 14 bases between.

The chain links TRBV3-1 to TRBJ1-4; D perhaps matches TRBD1 (6 bases). This CDR3 has 14 amino acids. V was cut by 5 bases and J by 5 bases, with 12 bases left in between. CDR1 LGHDT and CDR2 YNNKEL come from the germline V gene (reference sequence). The CDR3 DNA follows: TGTGCCAGCAGCGTCAGGGGCGCCAATGAAAAACTGTTTTTT. This codes for CASSVRGANEKLFF.

The chain employs TRBV25-1 and TRBJ1-5; D is unclear. The germline CDR1 and CDR2 sequences are MGHDK and SYGVNS. Trimming removed 2 bases from V and 1 base from J, with 12 bases in between. The CDR3 is 16 amino acids. The CDR3 loop is CASSEGGRGSNQPQHF. CDR3 coding DNA: TGTGCCAGCAGTGAAGGTGGAAGAGGGAGCAATCAGCCCCAGCATTTT.

The chain's CDR3 is CSVEETGGAYGYTF. DNA of the CDR3: TGCAGCGTTGAAGAGACAGGGGGCGCTTATGGCTACACCTTC. The chain uses TRBV29-1 and TRBJ1-2; 10 bases fit TRBD1. Germline trimming cut 0 bases from V and 5 bases from J; bases unmatched to any gene: 3. The germline CDR1 and CDR2 sequences are SQVTM and ANQGSEA. The CDR3 is 14 amino acids.

This sequence joins TRBV10-1 and TRBJ2-2; tentatively, D is TRBD1 or TRBD2 (5 bases each). CDR3 length: 10 amino acids. Germline V CDR1 and CDR2: WNHNN, SYGVQD (reference sequence). CDR3 sequence reads: CAEGTGELFF. CDR3 coding DNA: TGCGCAGAGGGGACCGGGGAGCTGTTTTTT.

V usage is TRBV5-1 and J usage is TRBJ2-1; D gene uncertain. The germline V gene encodes CDR1 SGHRS and CDR2 YFSETQ. The germline V and J ends were trimmed by 4 bases and 0 bases, with 17 bases remaining between them. The CDR3 covers 17 residues. The CDR3 sequence is CASSIPRGLSSYNEQFF. In nucleotides, the CDR3 is TGCGCCAGCAGCATACCCCGAGGCCTCAGCTCCTACAATGAGCAGTTCTTC.

This chain joins TRBV3-1 and TRBJ2-7; unclear D gene. The germline V gene encodes CDR1 LGHDT and CDR2 YNNKEL (reference sequence). The CDR3 is 14 amino acids. Trimming left V 4 bases short and J 1 base short, with 11 bases between. The CDR3 nucleotides read TGTGCCAGCAGCCCCACCACCGTTTCCTACGAGCAGTACTTC. It translates to CASSPTTVSYEQYF.